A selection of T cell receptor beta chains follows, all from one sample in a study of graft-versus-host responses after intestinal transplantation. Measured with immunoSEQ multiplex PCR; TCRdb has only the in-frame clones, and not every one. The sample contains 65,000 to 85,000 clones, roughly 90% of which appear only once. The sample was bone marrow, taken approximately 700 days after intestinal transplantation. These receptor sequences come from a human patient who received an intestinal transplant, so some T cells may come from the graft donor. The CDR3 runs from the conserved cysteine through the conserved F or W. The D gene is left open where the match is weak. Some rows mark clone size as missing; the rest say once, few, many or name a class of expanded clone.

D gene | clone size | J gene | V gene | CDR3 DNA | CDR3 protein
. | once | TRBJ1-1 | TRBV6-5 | TGTGCCAGCAACCCTTATCCGGGGGCCAACACTGAAGCTTTCTTT | CASNPYPGANTEAFF
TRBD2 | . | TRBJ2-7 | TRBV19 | TGTGCCAGTAGTTCGTCCAGCGGGAGGGCCTACGAGCAGTACTTC | CASSSSSGRAYEQYF
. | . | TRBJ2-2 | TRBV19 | TGTGCCACCCTATTGGGGCCTTGGCTGTTTTTT | CATLLGPWLFF
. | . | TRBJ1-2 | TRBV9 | TGTGCCAGCAGCGTAGGAGAGGGGGACTATGGCTACACCTTC | CASSVGEGDYGYTF
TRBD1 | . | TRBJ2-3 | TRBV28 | TGTGCCAGCAGGCCTAGACAGGGATTCACAGATACGCAGTATTTT | CASRPRQGFTDTQYF
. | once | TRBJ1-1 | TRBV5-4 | TGTGCCAGCAGAGACACAGACTTGAACACTGAAGCTTTCTTT | CASRDTDLNTEAFF
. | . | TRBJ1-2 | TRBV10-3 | TGTGCCATCAGTGAGTCCGGGGGGATCTATGGCTACACCTTC | CAISESGGIYGYTF
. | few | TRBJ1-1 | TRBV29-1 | TGCAGCGACAATACTGAAGCTTTCTTT | CSDNTEAFF
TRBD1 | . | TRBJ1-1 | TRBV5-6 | TGTGCCAGCAGCTTCGCCACAGGGGGCATGAGTAGTGAAGCTTTCTTT | CASSFATGGMSSEAFF
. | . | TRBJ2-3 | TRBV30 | TGTGCCTGGAGTAAAGGGGTCAGCACAGATACGCAGTATTTT | CAWSKGVSTDTQYF
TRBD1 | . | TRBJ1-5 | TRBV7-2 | TGTGCCAGCAGCGCCCGACAGGGGGCGGGACAGCCCCAGCATTTT | CASSARQGAGQPQHF
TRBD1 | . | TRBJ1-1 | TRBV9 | TGTGCCAGCTCTCTCCGTACAGGGGAGGGAACTGAAGCTTTCTTT | CASSLRTGEGTEAFF
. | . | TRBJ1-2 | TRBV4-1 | TGCGCCAGCAGCCAAGTAGAGACCGACACACGCTACACCTTC | CASSQVETDTRYTF
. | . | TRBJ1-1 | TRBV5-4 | TGTGCCAGCAGCAGAGGGGACACTGAAGCTTTCTTT | CASSRGDTEAFF
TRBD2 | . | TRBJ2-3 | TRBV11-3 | TGTGCCAGCAGTCCCCGTAGCGGGGGGGTAGGTGAAGATACGCAGTATTTT | CASSPRSGGVGEDTQYF
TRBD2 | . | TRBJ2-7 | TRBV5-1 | TGCGCCAGCAGCCCCATGTCGGGGGGGATTGACGAGCAGTACTTC | CASSPMSGGIDEQYF
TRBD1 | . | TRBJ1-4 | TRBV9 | TGTGCCAGCAGCGATGGGACAGCCAATGAAAAACTGTTTTTT | CASSDGTANEKLFF
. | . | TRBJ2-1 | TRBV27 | TGTGCCAGCAGTTTAGGGGAATACAATGAGCAGTTCTTC | CASSLGEYNEQFF
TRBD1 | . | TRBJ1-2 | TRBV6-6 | TGTGCCAGCAGTTACGGGACAGACTACTATGGCTACACCTTC | CASSYGTDYYGYTF
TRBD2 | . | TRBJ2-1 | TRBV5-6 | TGTGCCAGCAGCTTGGCGGGGGGGTGGTACAATGAGCAGTTCTTC | CASSLAGGWYNEQFF
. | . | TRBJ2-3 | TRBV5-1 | TGCGCCAGCAGCTTCCCCAGTGGGGACATCCGGCACTTGGATACGCAGTATTTT | CASSFPSGDIRHLDTQYF
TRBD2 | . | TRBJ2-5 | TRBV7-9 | TGTGCCAGCAGCTTCACTAGCGGGGGGATGGAGACCCAGTACTTC | CASSFTSGGMETQYF
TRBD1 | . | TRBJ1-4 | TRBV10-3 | TGTGCCATCAGTGATCCAGACTTCAGGGGGCTTGAAAAACTGTTTTTT | CAISDPDFRGLEKLFF
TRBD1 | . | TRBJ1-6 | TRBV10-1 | TGCGCCAGCAGCCGGACAGGGGAAAATTCACCCCTCCACTTT | CASSRTGENSPLHF
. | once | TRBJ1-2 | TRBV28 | TGTGCCAGCAGTTTGACCGGGAGAGGCTATGGCTACACCTTC | CASSLTGRGYGYTF
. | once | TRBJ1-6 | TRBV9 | TGTGCCAGCAGCGCCTACGGAGATTCACCCCTCCACTTT | CASSAYGDSPLHF
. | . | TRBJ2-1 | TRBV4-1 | TGCGCCAGCAGCCAGCATTCAGACCAGTGGAATGAGCAGTTCTTC | CASSQHSDQWNEQFF
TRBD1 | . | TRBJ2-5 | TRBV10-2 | TGCGCCAGCAGGGGAGGACAGGGACCTAAAGAGACCCAGTACTTC | CASRGGQGPKETQYF